Below are 12 T cell receptor beta chains sequenced from a single sample in a study of identical twins. Via MiXCR, TCRdb re-called the 5' RACE reads, giving one row per CDR3 protein. The sample shows 1.5 million to 2 million distinct CDR3 sequences, 25% to 35% of them seen only once. The sequencing sample was made of cord blood. The receptors here all came from a newborn girl in good health.

The DNA of the CDR3 is TGTGCCAGCAGCCCCCGGCGGCTAGCGGCCTACAATGAGCAGTTCTTC. It yields the protein CASSPRRLAAYNEQFF. The chain links TRBV14 to TRBJ2-1, with 7 nucleotides matching TRBD2. The germline V gene has CDR1 SGHDN and CDR2 FVKESK. The CDR3 runs 16 residues. V lost 4 bases, J lost 2 bases, and 8 bases stayed unmatched. Full variable domain (remainder filled in from reference TRBV14 and TRBJ2-1): EAGVTQFPSHSVIEKGQTVTLRCDPISGHDNLYWYRRVMGKEIKFLLHFVKESKQDESGMPNNRFLAERTGGTYSTLKVQPAELEDSGVYFCASSPRRLAAYNEQFFGPGTRLTVL.

The rearrangement links TRBV29-1 to TRBJ2-1; D assignment may be TRBD1 or TRBD2 (5 bases each). The J call is uncertain, as TRBJ2-7 better fits the DNA end. Germline V gene sequence: CDR1 SQVTM, CDR2 ANQGSEA. The CDR3 length is 14 residues. CDR3 DNA: TGCAGCGTCCGGGACCAGAGCTCCTACAATGAGCAGTACTTC. This codes for CSVRDQSSYNEQYF.

This clonotype was detected only a few times. The chain employs TRBV20-1 and TRBJ2-7; 7 bases fit TRBD1. V gave up 3 bases and J gave up 0 bases; unmatched junction bases: 23. The CDR3 length is 20 residues. The germline CDR1 and CDR2 sequences are DFQATT and SNEGSKA (reference sequence). The CDR3 reads CSASPRQGDRYSRSSYEQYF. In DNA, the CDR3 is TGCAGTGCTAGCCCGAGACAGGGCGACAGGTACAGTAGGAGCTCCTACGAGCAGTACTTC.

As for this clonotype: A read error may account for a junction end that differs from germline. This rearrangement joins TRBV28 to TRBJ2-3, with D possibly being TRBD1 or TRBD2 (5 bases each). Germline values: CDR1 MDHEN, CDR2 SYDVKM. This CDR3 spans 13 amino acids. The CDR3 DNA follows: TGTGCCAGCAGTTGGACACCAGCGGATACGCGGTATTTT. It encodes CASSWTPADTRYF.

The genes are TRBV10-3 and TRBJ1-2; D ambiguous. The CDR3 length is 13 residues. Germline V lookup: CDR1 ENHRY, CDR2 SYGVKD. Trimming took off 5 bases at V and 4 bases at J, with 11 bases between the two ends. The CDR3 spells CAISPTTPYGYTF. CDR3 bases: TGTGCCATCAGTCCTACGACACCCTATGGCTACACCTTC.

This clonotype was detected ten times or more. The V gene is TRBV20-1, the J gene TRBJ2-5; 7 nucleotides align to TRBD1. The CDR3 contains 12 residues. With 3 bases clipped from V and 2 bases from J, the junction kept 0 bases outside the gene matches. In germline, CDR1 is DFQATT, CDR2 SNEGSKA (reference sequence). CDR3 bases: TGCAGTGCTAGGACAGGGCAAGAGACCCAGTACTTC. Amino acid sequence: CSARTGQETQYF.

This clonotype appeared many times. The chain joins TRBV7-2 to TRBJ1-6, with D unresolved. The CDR3 runs to 16 residues. CDR1 is SGHTA, CDR2 FQGNSA, per germline. Trimming took off 5 bases at V and 7 bases at J, with 18 bases between the two ends. The CDR3 spells CASSPPVQGRNSPLHF. CDR3 nucleotides: TGTGCCAGCAGCCCCCCCGTGCAAGGAAGAAATTCACCCCTCCACTTT.

The CDR3 nucleotides are TGTGCCAGCAGTTTGATTTGGACTAGCGGGGGGCCTACCTACAATGAGCAGTTCTTC. This gives the protein CASSLIWTSGGPTYNEQFF. This chain connects TRBV12-3 or TRBV12-4 to TRBJ2-1; 14 bases map to TRBD2. Trimming cost V 3 bases and J 2 bases; bases outside gene matches: 9. CDR3 size: 19 residues.

This chain connects TRBV27 to TRBJ1-1; D unclear. The V gene's germline CDR1 is MNHEY and CDR2 SMNVEV (reference sequence). The ends were cut back, 0 bases at V and 1 base at J, with 9 bases in the middle. This CDR3 spans 15 amino acids. The CDR3: CASSLSSGPNTEAFF. CDR3 in DNA: TGTGCCAGCAGTTTATCGTCCGGTCCGAACACTGAAGCTTTCTTT.

This clonotype was counted a single time. A read error may account for a junction end that differs from germline. The chain is built from TRBV5-1 and TRBJ2-1; 12 nucleotides match TRBD2. CDR1 and CDR2 from the germline V gene are SGHRS and YFSETQ. The length of the CDR3 is 17 residues. This chain's CDR3 is CASGFPRLAGAEGEQFF. The CDR3 bases are TGCGCCAGCGGCTTCCCCAGACTAGCGGGAGCTGAGGGTGAGCAGTTCTTC.

The J gene is TRBJ2-5, the V gene TRBV28, with a weak D call TRBD1 (5 bases). Between the trimmed V and J ends, which lost 7 bases and 4 bases, there was a span of 13 bases. The CDR3 consists of 13 residues. From germline, CDR1 is MDHEN and CDR2 SYDVKM. In DNA, the CDR3 is TGTGCCAGCACCTTCCAGGGCGGAGAGACCCAGTACTTC. The encoded protein is CASTFQGGETQYF.

This clonotype occurred once. This sequence joins TRBV28 and TRBJ2-1; maybe TRBD1 (6 bases). The J call may not be correct, given that the DNA end is closer to TRBJ2-7. This CDR3 is built from 15 residues. The germline V gene encodes CDR1 MDHEN and CDR2 SYDVKM. CDR3 sequence (DNA): TGTGCCAGCTTTCCGACAGGAGGCTCCTACAATGAGCAGTACTTC. As protein: CASFPTGGSYNEQYF.